This TCR beta chain was observed in a study of cytomegalovirus exposure and HLA in healthy donors. Study outcomes and limitations: The authors listed approximately 150 TCR beta chains as cytomegalovirus-associated. Most TCRs appeared rarely, but some public TCRs recurred in many donors. Subsequent analysis found a tendency for first-cohort TCR clusters to co-occur within the 95 to 150 validation repertoires.

Trimming removed 7 bases at V and 12 bases at J, with 25 bases between. Germline V gives CDR1 LGHNT, CDR2 FRNRAP. CDR3 length equals 15 residues. In the case of this clone: Its antigen is as yet unknown.

Clones were read by immunoSEQ multiplex PCR, and TCRdb kept only the in-frame ones, dropping some. The sample lists 100,000 to 150,000 clones, 85% to 90% occurring once. From the 120-subject validation cohort, which was separate from the roughly 610-subject first cohort, the donors were drawn. This clonotype was obtained from a woman aged 18-30 years in good health and CMV-seronegative. The V call is TRBV12-5, the J call TRBJ2-1; tentatively, D is TRBD1 (6 bases). The sequenced sample was PBMCs. The CDR3 is CASALRWTDPRGQFF. The CDR3 nucleotides are TGTGCTAGTGCCCTTCGCTGGACAGATCCCCGGGGGCAGTTCTTC.